This TCR beta chain came from a study of OX40 agonist ivuxolimab in advanced cancers. Overall study results and limits: Certain nonresponders likewise exhibited a low normalized T-cell clonal expansion. Clonal expansion by week 6 occurred in CD4+ and CD8+ blood T cells (at 0.1 to 3.0 mg/kg).

CDR3 length equals 15 residues. The V gene lost 5 bases and the J gene lost 2 bases, with 15 bases spanning the gap. Germline V CDR1 and CDR2: SGHTA, FQGNSA. Details on this clone: The antigen is unknown.

The data were produced by immunoSEQ multiplex PCR, yet TCRdb's version contains in-frame clones alone and is incomplete. The sample holds about 77,000 clones; around 92% are singletons and the top ten take around 2.6%. Patients with a history of autoimmune disease or on systemic immunosuppression were excluded. On cycle 4 day 1 and cycle 7 day 1, as well as at baseline, blood was sampled. The receptor comes from an adult with an advanced solid tumor such as melanoma, head and neck, liver or kidney cancer. The sample consisted of CD4+ or CD8+ T cells sorted from blood, taken in a trial of the OX40 agonist ivuxolimab. The chain is built from TRBV7-2 and TRBJ2-5, with D maybe TRBD2 (5 bases). The CDR3 DNA is TGTGCCAGCAGCCCCGGACTTTACCCACAAGAGACCCAGTACTTC. The encoded protein is CASSPGLYPQETQYF.